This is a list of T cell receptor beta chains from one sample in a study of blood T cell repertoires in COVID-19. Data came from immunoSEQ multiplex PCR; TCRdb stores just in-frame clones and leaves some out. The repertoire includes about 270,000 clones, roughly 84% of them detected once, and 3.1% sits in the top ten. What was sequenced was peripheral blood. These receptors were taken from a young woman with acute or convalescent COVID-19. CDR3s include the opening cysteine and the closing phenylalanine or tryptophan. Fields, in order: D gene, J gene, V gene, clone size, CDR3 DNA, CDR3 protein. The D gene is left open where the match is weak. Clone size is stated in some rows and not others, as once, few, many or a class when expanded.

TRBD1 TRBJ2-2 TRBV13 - TGTGCCAGCAGCTTGGGTAAAAGCCGGGACAGGGCCACCGGGGAGCTGTTTTTT CASSLGKSRDRATGELFF
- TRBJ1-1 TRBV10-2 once TGCGCCAGCAGTGGACAGATGAACACTGAAGCTTTCTTT CASSGQMNTEAFF
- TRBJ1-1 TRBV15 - TGTGCCACCAGCAGAGCGGGGTTAGGCACTGAAGCTTTCTTT CATSRAGLGTEAFF
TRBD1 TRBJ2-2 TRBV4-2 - TGTGCCAGCAGCCAAGCTAACAGGGGGCTTTCCACCGGGGAGCTGTTTTTT CASSQANRGLSTGELFF
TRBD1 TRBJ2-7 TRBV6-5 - TGTGCCAGCAGCCGACAGAACAGGGGAGCCTACGAGCAGTACTTC CASSRQNRGAYEQYF
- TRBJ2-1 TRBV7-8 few TGTGCCAGCAGCTTATGGCAGGGAATACCCGTCAATGAGCAGTTCTTC CASSLWQGIPVNEQFF
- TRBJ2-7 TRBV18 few TGTGCCAGCTCACAGATAGCGGTAACCTACGAGCAGTACTTC CASSQIAVTYEQYF
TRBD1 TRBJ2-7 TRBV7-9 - TGTGCCAGCAGCTCCCGGGACAGGGCGATTTACGAGCAGTACTTC CASSSRDRAIYEQYF
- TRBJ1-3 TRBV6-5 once TGTGCCAGCAGTTCCGCCCAGGGGAGAAACACCATATATTTT CASSSAQGRNTIYF
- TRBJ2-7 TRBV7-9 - TGTGCCAGCAGCGGAGTACAGGGTGCGTACGAGCAGTACTTC CASSGVQGAYEQYF
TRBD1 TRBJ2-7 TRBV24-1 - TGTGCCACCAGTGCGTACGGGACAGGGGGCTACGAGCAGTACTTC CATSAYGTGGYEQYF
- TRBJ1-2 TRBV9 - TGTGCCAGCAGCCCCCAGTTCGGGGGTTTATTAGTGGGGGGCTACACCTTC CASSPQFGGLLVGGYTF
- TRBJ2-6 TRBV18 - TGTGCCAGCTCACAAACCACCTTGAGTGGGGCCAACGTCCTGACTTTC CASSQTTLSGANVLTF
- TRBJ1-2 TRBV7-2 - TGTGCCAGCAGCTTAGGACGGGTCTATGGCTACACCTTC CASSLGRVYGYTF
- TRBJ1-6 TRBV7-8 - TGTGCCAGCAGCTTAGCGAAAGACAGGTTCTCTGTCGGTCTCCACTTT CASSLAKDRFSVGLHF
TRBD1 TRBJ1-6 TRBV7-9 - TGTGCCAGCAGCCAGGACAGGGCCCTTTATAATTCACCCCTCCACTTT CASSQDRALYNSPLHF
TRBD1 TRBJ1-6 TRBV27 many TGTGCCAGCAGTTACCCACGAATCCCAGACAGGGCTATTAGTTCACCCCTCCACTTT CASSYPRIPDRAISSPLHF
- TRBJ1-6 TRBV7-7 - TGTGCTAGCAGCTCGGTTCTGGGACATCTGTTTTCACCCCTCCACTTT CASSSVLGHLFSPLHF
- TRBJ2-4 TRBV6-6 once TGTGCCAGCCGGTGGGGAACGGGGGCCAAAAACATTCAGTACTTC CASRWGTGAKNIQYF
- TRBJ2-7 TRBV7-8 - TGTGCCAGCAGCTTACCACAGGATGGTGAGCAGTACTTC CASSLPQDGEQYF
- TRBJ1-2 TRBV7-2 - TGTGCCAGCAGCGAGGGGGGGGATGGCTATGGCTACACCTTC CASSEGGDGYGYTF
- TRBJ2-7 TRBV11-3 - TGTGCCAGCAGCTTAGGAACAGGGCTCCCCTACGAGCAGTACTTC CASSLGTGLPYEQYF
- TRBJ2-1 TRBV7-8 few TGTGCCAGCAGCCCCAGAGACCGTTCTCTAGCGCCTACCTACAATGAGCAGTTCTTC CASSPRDRSLAPTYNEQFF
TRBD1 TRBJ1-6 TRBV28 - TGTGCCAGCAGTCCCCCCCGCAGGGGGCCCTTTCCACCCCTCCACTTT CASSPPRRGPFPPLHF
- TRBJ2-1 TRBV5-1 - TGCGCCAGCAGCTCCGGGGTGGGGAGCCTGGAGCAGTTCTTC CASSSGVGSLEQFF
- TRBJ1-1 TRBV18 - TGTGCCAGCTCACCCTCCATCGGGAACACTGAAGCTTTCTTT CASSPSIGNTEAFF
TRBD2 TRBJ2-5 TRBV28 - TGTGCCAGCAGTCCGATGGGTCTTGCGGGAGGGCAAGAGACCCAGTACTTC CASSPMGLAGGQETQYF
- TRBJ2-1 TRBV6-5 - TGTGCCAGCAGTTTCTCTGACAGTTACAATGAGCAGTTCTTC CASSFSDSYNEQFF
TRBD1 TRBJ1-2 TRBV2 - TGTGCCAGCAGAAATCCGGGACAGGGCCGCCGTCGGGGCTACACCTTC CASRNPGQGRRRGYTF
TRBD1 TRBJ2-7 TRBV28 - TGTGCCAGCAGCGGGACAGGGGGCTACGAGCAGTACTTC CASSGTGGYEQYF
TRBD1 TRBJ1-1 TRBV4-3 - TGCGCCAGCAGCAAGGGACCGACGGACAGGGCTTTCTTT CASSKGPTDRAFF
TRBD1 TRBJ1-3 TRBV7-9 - TGTGCCAGCAGCCTAGGACAGGGTTTGGGAGGAAACACCATATATTTT CASSLGQGLGGNTIYF
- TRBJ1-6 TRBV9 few TGTGCCAGCAGCGTGACTGGAAATTCACCCCTCCACTTT CASSVTGNSPLHF
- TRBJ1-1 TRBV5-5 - TGTGCCAGCAGCTCACTCTTCCAGGGGTGGGTTTTCTTT CASSSLFQGWVFF
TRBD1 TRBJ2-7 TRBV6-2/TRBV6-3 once TGTGCCAGCAGTTACCCCTCGTCCCGGCCGGGACAGGGTCTCTCCTACGAGCAGTACTTC CASSYPSSRPGQGLSYEQYF
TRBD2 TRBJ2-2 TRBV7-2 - TGTGCCAGCAGCTTATTTTCTAGCGGGAGTCCCGGGGAGCTGTTTTTT CASSLFSSGSPGELFF
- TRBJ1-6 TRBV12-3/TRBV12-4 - TGTGCCAGCAATTCAGGGGCGTCACCCCTCCACTTT CASNSGASPLHF
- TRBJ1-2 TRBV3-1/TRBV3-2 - TGTGCCAGCAGCCGCAGGGGTGGCTACACCTTC CASSRRGGYTF
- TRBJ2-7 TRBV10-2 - TGCGCCAGCACCTTAATCGGACAGCGCTACGAGCAGTACTTC CASTLIGQRYEQYF
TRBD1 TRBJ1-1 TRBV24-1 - TGTGCCACCCGAGACAGGGGGAGACCGACAGCTTTCTTT CATRDRGRPTAFF
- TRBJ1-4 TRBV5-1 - TGCGCCAGCAGCTTGGCAGGGCAAGGTGAAAAACTGTTTTTT CASSLAGQGEKLFF
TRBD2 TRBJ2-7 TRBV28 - TGTGCCAGCAGGGGGGGTGGTGGACTAGCGGGGCGCGAGCAGTACTTC CASRGGGGLAGREQYF
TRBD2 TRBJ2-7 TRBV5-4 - TGTGCCAGCAGCTTGGCGACTAGCGGGAGGGGTGAGCAGTACTTC CASSLATSGRGEQYF
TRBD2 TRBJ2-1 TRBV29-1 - TGCAGCGTTTGTCTACTAGCGGGATTGGATAATGAGCAGTTCTTC CSVCLLAGLDNEQFF
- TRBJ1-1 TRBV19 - TGTGCCAGTAGTCCCCTTTTCGCTGAAGCTTTCTTT CASSPLFAEAFF
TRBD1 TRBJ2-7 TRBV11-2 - TGTGCCAGCAGCTTAGCTGGCAGGGGGCTCGAAGAGCAGTACTTC CASSLAGRGLEEQYF
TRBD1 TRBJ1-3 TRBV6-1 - TGTGCCAGCAGTGATTCAGGGGGAGGAAACACCATATATTTT CASSDSGGGNTIYF
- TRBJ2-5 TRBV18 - TGTGCCAGCTCACCTAGAGCCCAACGGGAGACCCAGTACTTC CASSPRAQRETQYF
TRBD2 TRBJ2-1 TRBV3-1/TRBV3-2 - TGTGCCAGCAGCCAAGAATCTTGGCTAGCGGGAGCGATTGGCTCCTACAATGAGCAGTTCTTC CASSQESWLAGAIGSYNEQFF
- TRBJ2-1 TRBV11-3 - TGTGCCAGCCGGGTGGGTGAGCAGTTCTTC CASRVGEQFF
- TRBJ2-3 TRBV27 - TGTGCCAGCAGCCCCGACAGGCCTAGCACAGATACGCAGTATTTT CASSPDRPSTDTQYF
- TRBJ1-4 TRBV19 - TGTGCCAGTAGCCGAGCCTATGAAAAACTGTTTTTT CASSRAYEKLFF
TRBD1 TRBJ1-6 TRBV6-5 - TGTGCCAGCAGTTTTGGGTACGGGACAGGGAATTCACCCCTCCACTTT CASSFGYGTGNSPLHF
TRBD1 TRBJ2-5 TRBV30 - TGTGCCTGGGACAGGGGGTTGGAAGAGACCCAGTACTTC CAWDRGLEETQYF